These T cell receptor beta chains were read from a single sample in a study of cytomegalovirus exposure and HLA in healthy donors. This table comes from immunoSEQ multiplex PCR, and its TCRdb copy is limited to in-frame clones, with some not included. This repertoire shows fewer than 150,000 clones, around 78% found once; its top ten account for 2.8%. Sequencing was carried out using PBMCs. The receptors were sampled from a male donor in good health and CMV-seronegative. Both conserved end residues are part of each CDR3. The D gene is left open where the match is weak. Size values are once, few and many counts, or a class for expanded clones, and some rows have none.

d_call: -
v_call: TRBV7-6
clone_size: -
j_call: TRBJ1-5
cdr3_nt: TGTGCCAGCAGCTTAGCGGCGGACAATCAGCCCCAGCATTTT
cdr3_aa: CASSLAADNQPQHF

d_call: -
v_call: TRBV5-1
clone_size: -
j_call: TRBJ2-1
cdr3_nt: TGCGCCAGCAGCCCGGAGTTCCGGGTCCCCAACAATGAGCAGTTCTTC
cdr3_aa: CASSPEFRVPNNEQFF

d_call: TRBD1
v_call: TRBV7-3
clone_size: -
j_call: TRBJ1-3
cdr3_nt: TGTGCCAGCAGCTTAAGGGGGACAGGGTCTGGAAACACCATATATTTT
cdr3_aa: CASSLRGTGSGNTIYF

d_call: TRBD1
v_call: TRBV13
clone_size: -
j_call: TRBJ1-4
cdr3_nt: TGTGCCAGCAGCCCGCACACAGGGGCAACTAATGAAAAACTGTTTTTT
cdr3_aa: CASSPHTGATNEKLFF

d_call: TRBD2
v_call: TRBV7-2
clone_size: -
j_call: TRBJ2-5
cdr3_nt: TGTGCCAGCAGCTTACTAGCGGGAGTGGGGGAGACCCAGTACTTC
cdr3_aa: CASSLLAGVGETQYF

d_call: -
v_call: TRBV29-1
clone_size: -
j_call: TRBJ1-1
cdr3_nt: TGCAGCGTTGAGCTGAAGTTCAGTGAAGCTTTCTTT
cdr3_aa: CSVELKFSEAFF

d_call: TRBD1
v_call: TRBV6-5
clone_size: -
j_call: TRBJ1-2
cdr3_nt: TGTACCAGCAAGGATCTTTCAGGGGGGATAGATGGCTACACCTTC
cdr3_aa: CTSKDLSGGIDGYTF

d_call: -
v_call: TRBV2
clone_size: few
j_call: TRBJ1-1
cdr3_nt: TGTGCCAGCAGTGTAGGGGGTCGGGACACTGAAGCTTTCTTT
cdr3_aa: CASSVGGRDTEAFF

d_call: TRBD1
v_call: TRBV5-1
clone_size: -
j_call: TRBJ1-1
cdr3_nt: TGCGCCAGCAGCTTGGAGGGGACAGGGGGGTCTGAAGCTTTCTTT
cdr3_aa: CASSLEGTGGSEAFF

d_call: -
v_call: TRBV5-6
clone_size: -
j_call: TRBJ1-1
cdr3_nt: TGTGCCAGCAGCAATAGAGGGCTGAACACTGAAGCTTTCTTT
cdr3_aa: CASSNRGLNTEAFF

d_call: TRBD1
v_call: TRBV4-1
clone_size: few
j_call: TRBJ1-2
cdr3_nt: TGCGCCAGCAGCCAAGAGGCCGGGACAGGGGGCGTAAGTGGCTACACCTTC
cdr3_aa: CASSQEAGTGGVSGYTF

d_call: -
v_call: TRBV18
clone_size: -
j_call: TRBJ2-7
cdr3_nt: TGTGCCAGCTCACCTTCCTGGGGGACAATAATCGAGCAGTACTTC
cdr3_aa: CASSPSWGTIIEQYF

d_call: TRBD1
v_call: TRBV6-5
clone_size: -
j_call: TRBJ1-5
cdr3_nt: TGTGCCAGCAGCCAACGGACAGGTAACAATCAGCCCCAGCATTTT
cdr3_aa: CASSQRTGNNQPQHF

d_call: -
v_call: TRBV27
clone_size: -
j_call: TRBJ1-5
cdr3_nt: TGTGCCAGCAGCAGTCTTGGCAATCAGCCCCAGCATTTT
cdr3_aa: CASSSLGNQPQHF

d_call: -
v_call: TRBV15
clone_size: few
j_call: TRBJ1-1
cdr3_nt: TGTGCCACCAGCAGAACTCAGGGGCGAGCGGAAGCTTTCTTT
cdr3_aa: CATSRTQGRAEAFF

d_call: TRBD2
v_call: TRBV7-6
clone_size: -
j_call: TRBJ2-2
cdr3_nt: TGTGCCAGCAGCGCCAGTCTAGCGGGGAGCACCGGGGAGCTGTTTTTT
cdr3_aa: CASSASLAGSTGELFF

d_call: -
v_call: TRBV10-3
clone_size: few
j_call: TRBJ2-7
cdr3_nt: TGTGCCATCAGGACTGACGGGGGGCTATTCTACGAGCAGTACTTC
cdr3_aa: CAIRTDGGLFYEQYF

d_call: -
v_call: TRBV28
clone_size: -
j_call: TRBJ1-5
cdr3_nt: TGTGCCAGCACTAGGAGGGAGGGCAATCAGCCCCAGCATTTT
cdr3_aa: CASTRREGNQPQHF

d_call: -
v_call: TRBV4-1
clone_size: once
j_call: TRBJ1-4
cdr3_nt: TGCGCCAGCACTCGGGAGGGATTTCCAACTAATGAAAAACTGTTTTTT
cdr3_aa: CASTREGFPTNEKLFF

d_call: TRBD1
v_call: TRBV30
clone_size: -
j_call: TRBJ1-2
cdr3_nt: TGTGCCTGGAGCCGAATGGGGACAGATACTTATGGCTACACCTTC
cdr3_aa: CAWSRMGTDTYGYTF

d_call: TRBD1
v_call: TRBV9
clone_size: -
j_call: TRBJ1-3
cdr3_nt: TGTGCCAGCAGCGTATTCCACAGGGGAGCTGGAAACACCATATATTTT
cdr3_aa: CASSVFHRGAGNTIYF

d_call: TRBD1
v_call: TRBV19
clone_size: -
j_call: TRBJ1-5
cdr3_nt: TGTGCCAGTAGTGTTGACAGGGACCAGCCCCAGCATTTT
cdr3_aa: CASSVDRDQPQHF

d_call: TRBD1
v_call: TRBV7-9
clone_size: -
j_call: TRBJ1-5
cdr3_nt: TGTGCCAGCAGCTCCCCGGGGACAGCAGATCAGCCCCAGCATTTT
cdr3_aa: CASSSPGTADQPQHF

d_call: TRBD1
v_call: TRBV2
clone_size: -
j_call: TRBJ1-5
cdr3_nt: TGTGCCAGCAGTGAATGGGACAGCCTCAATCAGCCCCAGCATTTT
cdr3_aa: CASSEWDSLNQPQHF

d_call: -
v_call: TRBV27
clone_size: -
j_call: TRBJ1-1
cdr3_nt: TGTGCCAGCAGTTTGTCCGATGTAGTGGACACTGAAGCTTTCTTT
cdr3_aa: CASSLSDVVDTEAFF

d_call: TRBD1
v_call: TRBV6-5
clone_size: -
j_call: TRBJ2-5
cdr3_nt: TGTGCCAGCAGTTACCTGAAGACAGGGAACCAAGAGACCCAGTACTTC
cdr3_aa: CASSYLKTGNQETQYF

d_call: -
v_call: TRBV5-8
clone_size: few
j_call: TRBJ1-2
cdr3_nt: TGTGCCAGCAGCCCGGATACCTCGGGGTATGGCTACACCTTC
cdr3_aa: CASSPDTSGYGYTF

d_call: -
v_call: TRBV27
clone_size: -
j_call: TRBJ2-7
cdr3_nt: TGTGCCAGCAGTCGATCGGGACTCCCCTACGAGCAGTACTTC
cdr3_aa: CASSRSGLPYEQYF

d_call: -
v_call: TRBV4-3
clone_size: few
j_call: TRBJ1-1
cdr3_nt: TGCGCCAGCAGCCAAGATTGGGGGGGCAGTGGGAACACTGAAGCTTTCTTT
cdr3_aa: CASSQDWGGSGNTEAFF

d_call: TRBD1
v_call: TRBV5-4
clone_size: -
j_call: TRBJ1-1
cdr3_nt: TGTGCCAGCAGCTTGGGACAGGGTACGAACACTGAAGCTTTCTTT
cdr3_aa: CASSLGQGTNTEAFF

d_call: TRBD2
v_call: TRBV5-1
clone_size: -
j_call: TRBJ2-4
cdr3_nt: TGCGCCAGCAGCTTTTGGGAGGGGACTAGCGGAACAAAAAACATTCAGTACTTC
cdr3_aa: CASSFWEGTSGTKNIQYF

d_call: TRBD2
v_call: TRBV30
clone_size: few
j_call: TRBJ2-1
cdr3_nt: TGTGCCTGGAGGGTGAGCGGGAGGGCGATGGGTGAGCAGTTCTTC
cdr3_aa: CAWRVSGRAMGEQFF

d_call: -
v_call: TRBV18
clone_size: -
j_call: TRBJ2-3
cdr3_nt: TGTGCCAGCTCACCACCGCGTATGCCGGGTACAGATACGCAGTATTTT
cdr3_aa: CASSPPRMPGTDTQYF

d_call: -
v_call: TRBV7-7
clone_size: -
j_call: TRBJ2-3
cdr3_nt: TGTGCTAGCAGCCGAAACCTGCGGGGTGGAGATACGCAGTATTTT
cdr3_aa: CASSRNLRGGDTQYF

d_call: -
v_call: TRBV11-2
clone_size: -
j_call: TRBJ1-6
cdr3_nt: TGTGCCAGCAGCTTAGAAGGGGCCCGTAATTCACCCCTCCACTTT
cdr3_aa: CASSLEGARNSPLHF

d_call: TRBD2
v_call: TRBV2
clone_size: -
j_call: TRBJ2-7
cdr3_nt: TGTGCCAGCAGTGGGGGCCCGACTAGCGTTTACGAGCAGTACTTC
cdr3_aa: CASSGGPTSVYEQYF

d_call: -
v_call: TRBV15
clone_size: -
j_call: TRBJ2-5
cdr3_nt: TGTGCCACCAGCAGAGTGGTTGAGTTCAAAGAGACCCAGTACTTC
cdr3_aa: CATSRVVEFKETQYF

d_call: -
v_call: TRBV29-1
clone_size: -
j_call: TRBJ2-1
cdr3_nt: TGCAGCGCCCCTGGTACATCCTACAATGAGCAGTTCTTC
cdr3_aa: CSAPGTSYNEQFF

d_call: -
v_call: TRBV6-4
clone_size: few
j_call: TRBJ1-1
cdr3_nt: TGTGCCAGCAGAATGACACAGAACACTGAAGCTTTCTTT
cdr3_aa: CASRMTQNTEAFF

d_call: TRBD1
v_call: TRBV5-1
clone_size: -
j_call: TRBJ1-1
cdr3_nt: TGCGCCAGCTTTCTCTCGACAGGGGGTCCCACTGAAGCTTTCTTT
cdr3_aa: CASFLSTGGPTEAFF

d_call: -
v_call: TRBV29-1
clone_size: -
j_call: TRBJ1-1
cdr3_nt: TGCAGCGTTCGACAGAAAATTAACACTGAAGCTTTCTTT
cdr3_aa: CSVRQKINTEAFF

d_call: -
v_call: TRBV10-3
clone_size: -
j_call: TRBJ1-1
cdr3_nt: TGTGCCATCAGTGAGTTCACATCCATGAACACTGAAGCTTTCTTT
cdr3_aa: CAISEFTSMNTEAFF

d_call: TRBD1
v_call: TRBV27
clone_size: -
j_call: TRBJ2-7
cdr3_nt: TGTGCCAGCAGTCGTTCCCCGCGGACAGGGGGCTCCTACGAGCAGTACTTC
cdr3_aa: CASSRSPRTGGSYEQYF

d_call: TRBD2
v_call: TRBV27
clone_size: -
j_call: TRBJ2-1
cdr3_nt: TGTGCCAGCAGTCGGACTAGCGGGTACAATGAGCAGTTCTTC
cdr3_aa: CASSRTSGYNEQFF

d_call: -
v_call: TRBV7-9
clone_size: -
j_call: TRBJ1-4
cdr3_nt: TGTTCCAGCAGCCCCGGAGGCGGGGAACTGTTTTTT
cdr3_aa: CSSSPGGGELFF

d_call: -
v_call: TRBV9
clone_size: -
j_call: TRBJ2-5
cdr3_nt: TGTGCCAGCAGCCTTCTTCCTACAGGGACGGAGACCCAGTACTTC
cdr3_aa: CASSLLPTGTETQYF

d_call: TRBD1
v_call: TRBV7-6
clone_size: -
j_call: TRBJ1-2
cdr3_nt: TGTGCCAGCAGCCCGGCTGGACAGGCTGCTAACTATGGCTACACCTTC
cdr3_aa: CASSPAGQAANYGYTF

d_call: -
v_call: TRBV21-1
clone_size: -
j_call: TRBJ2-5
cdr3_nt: TGTGCCAGCAGCCCTACAGGCCTGGCGCTCTCAGCGTACCAAGAGACCCAGTACTTC
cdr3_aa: CASSPTGLALSAYQETQYF

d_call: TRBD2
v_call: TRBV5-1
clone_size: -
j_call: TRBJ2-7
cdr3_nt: TGCGCCAGCAGCTCCAAAAACCCAGCGGGACCTTCCTACGAGCAGTACTTC
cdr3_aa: CASSSKNPAGPSYEQYF

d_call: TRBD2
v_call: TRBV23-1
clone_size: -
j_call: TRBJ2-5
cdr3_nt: TGCGCCAGCAGTCGGGAGGGAAAGACCCAGTACTTC
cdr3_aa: CASSREGKTQYF

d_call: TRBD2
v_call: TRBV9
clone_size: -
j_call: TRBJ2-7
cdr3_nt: TGTGCCAGCAGCCCGCGGGGGGTAGGATACGAGCAGTACTTC
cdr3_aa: CASSPRGVGYEQYF

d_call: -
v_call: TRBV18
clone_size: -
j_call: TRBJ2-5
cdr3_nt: TGTGCCAGCTCACCAGCACTCTGGGCGAGAGAGACCCAGTACTTC
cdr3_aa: CASSPALWARETQYF

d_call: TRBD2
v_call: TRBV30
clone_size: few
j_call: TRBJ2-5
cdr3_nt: TGTGCCTGGAGTGTATTGACTAGCGGGGGGGGAGAGACCCAGTACTTC
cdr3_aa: CAWSVLTSGGGETQYF

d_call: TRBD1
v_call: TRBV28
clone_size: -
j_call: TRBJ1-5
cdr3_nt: TGTGCCTCCGGGACAGGACAATATAGCAATCAGCCCCAGCATTTT
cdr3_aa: CASGTGQYSNQPQHF

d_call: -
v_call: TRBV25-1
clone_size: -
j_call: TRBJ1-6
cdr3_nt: TGTGCCAGCAGTGGACTTTCCTCTAATTCACCCCTCCACTTT
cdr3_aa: CASSGLSSNSPLHF

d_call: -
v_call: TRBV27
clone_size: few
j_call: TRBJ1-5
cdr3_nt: TGTGCCAGCAGTTTCGGAGGGCTCGACCAGCCCCAGCATTTT
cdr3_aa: CASSFGGLDQPQHF

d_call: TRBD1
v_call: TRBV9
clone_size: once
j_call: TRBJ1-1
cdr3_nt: TGTGCCAGCAGCGTCCGAGGGGACAGGGCTTGGAACACTGAAGCTTTCTTT
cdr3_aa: CASSVRGDRAWNTEAFF